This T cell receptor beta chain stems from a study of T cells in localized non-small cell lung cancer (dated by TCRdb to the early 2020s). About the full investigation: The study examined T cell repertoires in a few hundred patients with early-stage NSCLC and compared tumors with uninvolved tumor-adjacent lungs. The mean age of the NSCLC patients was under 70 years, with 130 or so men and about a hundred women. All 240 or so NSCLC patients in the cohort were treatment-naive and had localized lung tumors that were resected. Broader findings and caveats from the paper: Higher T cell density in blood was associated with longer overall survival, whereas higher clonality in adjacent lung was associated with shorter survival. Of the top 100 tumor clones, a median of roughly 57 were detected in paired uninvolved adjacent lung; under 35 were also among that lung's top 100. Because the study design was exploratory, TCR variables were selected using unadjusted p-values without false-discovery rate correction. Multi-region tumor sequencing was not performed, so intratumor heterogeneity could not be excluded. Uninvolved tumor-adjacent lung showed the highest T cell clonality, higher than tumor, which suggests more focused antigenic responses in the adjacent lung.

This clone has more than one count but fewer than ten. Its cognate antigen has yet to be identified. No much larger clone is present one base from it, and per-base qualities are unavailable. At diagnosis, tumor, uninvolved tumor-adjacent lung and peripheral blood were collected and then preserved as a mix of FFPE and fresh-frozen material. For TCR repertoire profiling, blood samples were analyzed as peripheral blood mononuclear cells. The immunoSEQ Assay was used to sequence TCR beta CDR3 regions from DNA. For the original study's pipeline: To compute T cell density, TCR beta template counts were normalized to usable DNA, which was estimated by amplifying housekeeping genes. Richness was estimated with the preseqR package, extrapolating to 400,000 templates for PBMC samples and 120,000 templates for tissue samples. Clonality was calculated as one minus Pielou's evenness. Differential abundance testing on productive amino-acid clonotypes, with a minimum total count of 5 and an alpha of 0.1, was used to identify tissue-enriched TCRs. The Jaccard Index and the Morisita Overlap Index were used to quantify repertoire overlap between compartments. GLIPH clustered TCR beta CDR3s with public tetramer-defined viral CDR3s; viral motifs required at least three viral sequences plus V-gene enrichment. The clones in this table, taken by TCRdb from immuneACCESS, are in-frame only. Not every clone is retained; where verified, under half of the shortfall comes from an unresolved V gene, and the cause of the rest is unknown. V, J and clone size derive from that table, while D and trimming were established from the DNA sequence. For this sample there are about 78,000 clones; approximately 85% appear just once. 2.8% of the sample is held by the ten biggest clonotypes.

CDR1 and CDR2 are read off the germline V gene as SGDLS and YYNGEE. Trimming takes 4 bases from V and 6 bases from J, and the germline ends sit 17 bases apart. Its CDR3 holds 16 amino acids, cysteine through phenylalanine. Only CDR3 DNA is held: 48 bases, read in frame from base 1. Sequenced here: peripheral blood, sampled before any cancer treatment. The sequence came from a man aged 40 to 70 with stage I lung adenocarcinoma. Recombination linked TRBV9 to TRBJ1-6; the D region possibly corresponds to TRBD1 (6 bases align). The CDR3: CASSSGGGRGNSPLHF. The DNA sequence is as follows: TGTGCCAGCAGCTCAGGCGGGGGGCGCGGTAATTCACCCCTCCACTTT.